The 14 T cell receptor beta chains reported below all come from one sample, sequenced in a study of T cells in Graves' hyperthyroidism and ophthalmopathy. From RNA transcripts, TCR beta CDR3 regions were amplified. The TCR CDR3 first-round RT-PCR relied on the HTBI primer set. Using its own MiXCR run on the multiplex PCR reads, TCRdb lists one record per CDR3 protein. The table lists 300,000 or so distinct CDR3 sequences, around a fifth of them singletons. The sequencing sample was made of blood. These receptors originate from a woman aged 50 to 65 with Graves' hyperthyroidism.

The V call is TRBV4-1, the J call TRBJ2-7; TRBD2 aligns across 14 bases. The CDR3 is made up of 16 amino acids. With V trimmed by 2 bases and J by 7 bases, 7 bases remained unmatched. The germline gives CDR1 MGHRA, CDR2 YSYEKL. The CDR3, as DNA: TGCGCCAGCAGCCAACAGACTAGCGGGGGGGTCAATGAGCAGTACTTC. This codes for CASSQQTSGGVNEQYF.

There are many counts of this clonotype. The J gene is TRBJ1-1, the V gene TRBV7-9, with TRBD1 identical over 9 bases. With 6 bases clipped from V and 8 bases from J, the junction kept 10 bases outside the gene matches. Germline-derived CDR1 and CDR2 are SEHNR and FQNEAQ (reference sequence). The CDR3 spans 14 residues. In DNA, the CDR3 is TGTGCCAGCAGGTTGACAGGGGGAACGGGCGAAGCTTTCTTT. Residues: CASRLTGGTGEAFF.

This clonotype was counted many times. This chain connects TRBV2 to TRBJ2-3; tentative D call: TRBD2 (6 bases). This CDR3 is built from 15 residues. CDR1 SNHLY and CDR2 FYNNEI come from the germline V gene. Trimming cost V 6 bases and J 0 bases, with 13 bases left between them. The CDR3 region has the DNA TGTGCCAGCAGCTTAAGGGACTTCAGCACAGATACGCAGTATTTT. It codes for CASSLRDFSTDTQYF.

This clonotype has at least ten counts. The gene calls are TRBV9 and TRBJ1-1; no definite D call. The CDR3 extends over 14 amino acids. V lost 2 bases, J lost 1 base, and 9 bases lay in between. The germline V gene encodes CDR1 SGDLS and CDR2 YYNGEE. CDR3 residues: CASSVSGGNTEAFF. The CDR3 DNA follows: TGTGCCAGCAGCGTTTCCGGAGGGAACACTGAAGCTTTCTTT.

This chain connects TRBV28 to TRBJ1-2; tentative D call: TRBD1 (5 bases). Per germline, CDR1 MDHEN and CDR2 SYDVKM. Trimming took off 4 bases at V and 7 bases at J, with 19 bases between the two ends. This CDR3 comprises 15 residues. This CDR3 is CASSSVRKRQGGYTF. The DNA of the CDR3 is TGTGCCAGCAGTTCTGTCCGGAAACGCCAGGGTGGCTACACCTTC.

On this clonotype itself: An end of the junction does not agree with germline; a read error may underlie this. The J gene is TRBJ1-1, the V gene TRBV19, with D possibly TRBD1 on 6 matching bases. The germline V gene has CDR1 LNHDA and CDR2 SQIVND (reference sequence). This CDR3 region has 17 residues. CDR3 DNA sequence: TGTGCCTGTAGTATAAGGGGGAGCGGGACGGTGAACACTGAAGCTTTCTTT. Protein product: CACSIRGSGTVNTEAFF.

This clonotype was observed a few times. This sequence joins TRBV5-6 and TRBJ1-2; TRBD1 matches 11 bases. Germline-derived CDR1 and CDR2 are SGHDT and YYEEEE. The CDR3 extends over 17 amino acids. With 4 bases clipped from V and 5 bases from J, the junction kept 13 bases outside the gene matches. This CDR3 reads CASSRDRGTGRTYGYTF. The CDR3 nucleotides are TGTGCCAGCAGCAGGGACAGGGGGACCGGTCGGACTTATGGCTACACCTTC. The complete variable domain, with remaining parts taken from reference TRBV5-6 and TRBJ1-2, reads DAGVTQSPTHLIKTRGQQVTLRCSPKSGHDTVSWYQQALGQGPQFIFQYYEEEERQRGNFPDRFSGHQFPNYSSELNVNALLLGDSALYLCASSRDRGTGRTYGYTFGSGTRLTVV.

This clonotype was seen a handful of times. The chain couples TRBV24-1 to TRBJ2-6; D is uncertain. The CDR3 loop spans 17 amino acids. The V end lost 3 bases, the J end lost 0 bases, and 11 bases lay between the germline ends. Germline loops: CDR1 KGHDR, CDR2 SFDVKD. CDR3 region: CATSDGSRNSGANVLTF. Here the CDR3 DNA reads TGTGCCACCAGTGATGGGTCCCGGAACTCTGGGGCCAACGTCCTGACTTTC.

The sample holds a few counts of this clonotype. The chain links TRBV7-9 to TRBJ2-1; 7 bases line up with TRBD2. The ends lost 2 bases at V and 8 bases at J; junction bases unmatched: 3. CDR1 and CDR2 (germline): SEHNR, FQNEAQ (reference sequence). The CDR3 consists of 13 residues. The CDR3 sequence: CASSLQGGDEQFF. The CDR3 DNA is TGTGCCAGCAGCTTACAGGGAGGGGATGAGCAGTTCTTC.

This clonotype was picked up many times. J is TRBJ2-1 and V is TRBV3-1; 16 bases align to TRBD2. The CDR3 totals 17 residues. Germline-derived CDR1 and CDR2 are LGHDT and YNNKEL (reference sequence). J gave up 7 bases and V 4 bases, and 7 bases lay outside the gene matches. Here the CDR3 reads CASSLNSGLAGGNEQFF. CDR3 in DNA: TGTGCCAGCAGCCTGAATTCGGGACTAGCGGGAGGGAATGAGCAGTTCTTC.

There are many counts of this clonotype. The gene calls are TRBV11-2 and TRBJ1-2; 9 bases fit TRBD1. The CDR3 is made up of 16 amino acids. Germline V gene lookup returns CDR1 SGHAT and CDR2 FQNNGV. Trimming at V came to 5 bases and at J to 2 bases, leaving 9 bases not matched to a gene. This chain's CDR3 is CASSRRVGTGNYGYTF. As DNA, the CDR3 is TGTGCCAGCAGCCGCCGAGTGGGGACAGGGAACTATGGCTACACCTTC.

This clonotype was recorded many times. This chain connects TRBV20-1 to TRBJ1-2; D unresolved. The CDR3 is 14 amino acids. Germline lookup yields CDR1 DFQATT and CDR2 SNEGSKA (reference sequence). V lost 0 bases, J lost 6 bases, and 14 bases lay in between. The CDR3 is CSAREGRKLNGYTF. The CDR3 region has the DNA TGCAGTGCTAGAGAGGGCCGCAAACTAAATGGCTACACCTTC.

In its sample, this clonotype was seen once. The V call is TRBV20-1, the J call TRBJ2-7, with 10 bases fitting TRBD2. The germline gives CDR1 DFQATT, CDR2 SNEGSKA (reference sequence). The CDR3 is made up of 14 amino acids. V shed 1 base, J shed 4 bases, and the junction held 4 bases outside the gene matches. Here the CDR3 reads CSARGSSGSYEQYF. The CDR3 DNA reads TGCAGTGCTAGAGGGTCTAGCGGGAGTTACGAGCAGTACTTC.

This clonotype was seen ten or more times. The chain uses TRBV5-1 and TRBJ2-1, with D uncertain. This CDR3 region has 13 residues. V was trimmed by 6 bases and J by 5 bases, leaving 12 bases between them. Germline CDR1 SGHRS, CDR2 YFSETQ. CDR3 bases: TGCGCCAGCACCTCTCTGGTAGACAATGAGCAGTTCTTC. It specifies CASTSLVDNEQFF.